A selection of T cell receptor beta chains follows, all from one sample in a study of a mutant IDH1 vaccine in newly diagnosed glioma. These receptors' antigens are unknown. The assay was immunoSEQ multiplex PCR, and TCRdb's table has in-frame clones only and misses some. The sample lists tens of thousands of clones, over 85% occurring once. The sample here was PBMCs, taken from a glioma patient whose treatment included an IDH1 peptide vaccine. The receptors here all came from a woman aged 45-65 years with glioma. Both conserved end residues are part of each CDR3. Each record gives: J gene, V gene, clone size, D gene, CDR3 protein, CDR3 DNA. D genes are given only for firm matches. Only part of the rows carry a size: once, few, many, or a class if the clone is expanded.

>TRBJ2-7|TRBV7-3|once|TRBD2
CASSSASGSSYEQYF
TGTGCCAGCAGCTCAGCTAGCGGCAGCTCCTACGAGCAGTACTTC
>TRBJ2-5|TRBV29-1|-|TRBD2
CSGGTSVETQYF
TGCAGCGGCGGGACTAGCGTTGAGACCCAGTACTTC
>TRBJ1-1|TRBV6-6|-|-
CASIKGGRPRTEAFF
TGTGCCAGCATCAAGGGCGGACGGCCGAGGACTGAAGCTTTCTTT
>TRBJ2-2|TRBV28|-|-
CASRDWGFGELFF
TGTGCCAGCAGGGACTGGGGGTTCGGGGAGCTGTTTTTT
>TRBJ1-2|TRBV11-1|-|-
CASSFRTNYGYTF
TGTGCCAGCAGCTTCCGGACAAACTATGGCTACACCTTC
>TRBJ2-2|TRBV28|-|TRBD1
CASSLVAQGALTGELFF
TGTGCCAGCAGTTTAGTGGCCCAGGGGGCTTTAACCGGGGAGCTGTTTTTT
>TRBJ2-7|TRBV25-1|-|TRBD1
CASSVRDRLYEQYF
TGTGCCAGCAGTGTCCGGGACAGGCTATACGAGCAGTACTTC
>TRBJ2-7|TRBV27|-|-
CASSFRVGSSYEQYF
TGTGCCAGCAGTTTTCGGGTCGGGAGCTCCTACGAGCAGTACTTC
>TRBJ2-5|TRBV20-1|-|-
CSYQKETQYF
TGCAGTTACCAAAAGGAGACCCAGTACTTC
>TRBJ2-3|TRBV29-1|few|TRBD2
CSVEGELAGHTDTQYF
TGCAGCGTTGAAGGTGAACTAGCGGGACACACAGATACGCAGTATTTT
>TRBJ1-1|TRBV10-1|-|-
CASRRDVPGTNTEAFF
TGCGCCAGCAGGAGGGACGTCCCGGGGACAAACACTGAAGCTTTCTTT
>TRBJ2-2|TRBV29-1|-|-
CFLGGLIAGELFF
TGCTTCCTAGGGGGACTGATTGCCGGGGAGCTGTTTTTT
>TRBJ2-7|TRBV23-1|-|TRBD2
CASSQFRTSGSHEQYF
TGCGCCAGCAGTCAATTCCGGACTAGCGGGAGCCACGAGCAGTACTTC
>TRBJ2-7|TRBV7-9|-|-
CASTQAVPYEQYF
TGTGCCAGCACCCAGGCCGTCCCCTACGAGCAGTACTTC
>TRBJ1-5|TRBV6-6|few|-
CASSYSDQPQHF
TGTGCCAGCAGTTACTCTGATCAGCCCCAGCATTTT
>TRBJ1-1|TRBV4-1|-|-
CASSLSVQGNTEAFF
TGCGCCAGCAGCCTAAGCGTACAGGGGAACACTGAAGCTTTCTTT